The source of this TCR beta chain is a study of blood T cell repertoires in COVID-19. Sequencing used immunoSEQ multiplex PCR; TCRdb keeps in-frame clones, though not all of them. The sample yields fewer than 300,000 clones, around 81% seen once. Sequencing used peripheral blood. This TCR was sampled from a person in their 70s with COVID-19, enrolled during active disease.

CDR3 loop: CASYGQGNGYTF. The CDR3 coding sequence is TGTGCCAGCTACGGACAGGGCAATGGCTACACCTTC. The chain recombines TRBV5-8 with TRBJ1-2; 8 nucleotides agree with TRBD1. Per the germline V gene, CDR1 is SGHTS and CDR2 is YDEGEE. Trimming cost V 7 bases and J 6 bases; bases outside gene matches: 5. The CDR3 contains 12 residues.